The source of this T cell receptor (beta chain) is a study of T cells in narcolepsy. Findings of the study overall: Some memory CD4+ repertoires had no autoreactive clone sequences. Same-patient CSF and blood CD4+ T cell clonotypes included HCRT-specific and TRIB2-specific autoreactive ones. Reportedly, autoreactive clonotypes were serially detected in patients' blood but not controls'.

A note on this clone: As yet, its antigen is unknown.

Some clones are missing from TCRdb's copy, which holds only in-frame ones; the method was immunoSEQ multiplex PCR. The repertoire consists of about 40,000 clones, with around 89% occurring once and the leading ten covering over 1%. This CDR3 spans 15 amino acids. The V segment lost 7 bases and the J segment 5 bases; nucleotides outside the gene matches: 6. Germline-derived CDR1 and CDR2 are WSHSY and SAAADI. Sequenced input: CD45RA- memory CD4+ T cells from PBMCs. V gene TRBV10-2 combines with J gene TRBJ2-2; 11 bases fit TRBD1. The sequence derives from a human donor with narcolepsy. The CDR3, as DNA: TGCGCCAGCAATGGACAGGGGGCGCAAACCGGGGAGCTGTTTTTT. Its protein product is CASNGQGAQTGELFF.